The rows below give T cell receptor beta chains drawn from one sample of a study of T-cell reconstitution after alpha-beta-depleted transplantation in children. A single record per CDR3 protein comes from TCRdb applying MiXCR to the PCR reads. The table lists about 98,000 distinct CDR3 sequences, less than 25% of them singletons. This specimen was PBMCs, taken before TCRalphabeta/CD19-depleted stem cell transplant. Receptors originate from a boy younger than 10 with acute lymphoblastic leukemia, due to receive a stem cell transplant. CDR3s include the opening cysteine and the closing phenylalanine or tryptophan. D genes are given only for firm matches. Only some rows state a clone size, as once, few, many or a class for expanded clones.

clone_size d_call j_call v_call cdr3_aa cdr3_nt
few TRBD1 TRBJ1-4 TRBV7-2 CASSPTGVGEKLFF TGTGCCAGCAGCCCTACAGGGGTAGGAGAAAAACTGTTTTTT
. TRBD1 TRBJ1-1 TRBV5-1 CASRDRTGFGAFF TGCGCCAGCAGGGATCGGACAGGTTTTGGAGCTTTCTTT
few . TRBJ2-3 TRBV12-3/TRBV12-4 CASSAQKFSTDTQYF TGTGCCAGCAGTGCACAGAAGTTCAGCACAGATACGCAGTATTTT
few TRBD2 TRBJ2-5 TRBV3-1 CASSQGDLAGETQYF TGTGCCAGCTCACAAGGGGATCTAGCGGGAGAGACCCAGTACTTC
many . TRBJ1-2 TRBV20-1 CSAREGQDYGYTF TGCAGTGCTAGAGAGGGCCAGGACTATGGCTACACCTTC
. . TRBJ2-1 TRBV19 CATTLSGSWNEQFF TGTGCCACCACCCTCTCGGGTAGTTGGAATGAGCAGTTCTTC
. . TRBJ2-1 TRBV7-2 CASSPARSSYNEQFF TGTGCCAGCAGCCCGGCGCGATCGTCTTACAATGAGCAGTTCTTC
many TRBD2 TRBJ2-3 TRBV9 CASSVTSGVDTQYF TGTGCCAGCAGCGTAACTAGCGGAGTAGATACGCAGTATTTT
. TRBD1 TRBJ2-3 TRBV27 CASRTGNPTDTQYF TGTGCCAGCAGGACAGGGAACCCCACAGATACGCAGTATTTT
. . TRBJ2-2 TRBV4-2 CASSQGGTGELFF TGTGCCAGCAGCCAAGGAGGCACCGGGGAGCTGTTTTTT
few TRBD1 TRBJ1-6 TRBV27 CASRRQGLDWNLHF TGTGCCAGCAGGAGACAGGGCCTAGATTGGAACCTCCACTTT
few TRBD2 TRBJ2-7 TRBV9 CASSGGLAGGGEQYF TGTGCCAGCAGCGGGGGACTAGCGGGAGGTGGCGAGCAGTACTTC
. TRBD1 TRBJ1-5 TRBV24-1 CATSDKTGSNQPQHF TGTGCCACCAGTGACAAGACAGGGAGCAATCAGCCCCAGCATTTT
few TRBD1 TRBJ1-2 TRBV28 CASSSYRGLIYGYTF TGTGCCAGCAGTTCCTACAGGGGGCTGATCTATGGCTACACCTTC
few . TRBJ2-1 TRBV6-5 CASSYKSKGGNEQFF TGTGCCAGCAGCTACAAATCGAAAGGGGGCAATGAGCAGTTCTTC
few TRBD2 TRBJ2-2 TRBV20-1 CSARRGDTGELFF TGCAGTGCTAGACGGGGGGACACCGGGGAGCTGTTTTTT
once . TRBJ2-3 TRBV29-1 CSVGDTQYF TGCAGCGTGGGAGATACGCAGTATTTT
few . TRBJ1-3 TRBV28 CASSLWVAGNTIYF TGTGCCAGCAGTTTGTGGGTCGCAGGAAACACCATATATTTT
. . TRBJ1-4 TRBV6-1 CASSSGETNEKLFF TGTGCCAGCAGCTCAGGGGAGACTAATGAAAAACTGTTTTTT
. . TRBJ2-3 TRBV12-3/TRBV12-4 CASSKGGAGAADTQYF TGTGCCAGCAGCAAGGGCGGGGCAGGGGCGGCAGATACGCAGTATTTT
. . TRBJ2-1 TRBV7-2 CASSVRVSSYNEQFF TGTGCCAGCAGCGTAAGGGTGAGCTCCTACAATGAGCAGTTCTTC
many . TRBJ2-2 TRBV10-3 CAIMETTGELFF TGTGCCATCATGGAAACCACCGGGGAGCTGTTTTTT
few . TRBJ2-5 TRBV6-1 CASSELWETQYF TGTGCCAGCAGTGAATTATGGGAGACCCAGTACTTC
few . TRBJ1-1 TRBV5-1 CASSLAPGSTEAFF TGCGCCAGCAGCTTGGCGCCAGGTTCCACTGAAGCTTTCTTT
. . TRBJ2-1 TRBV9 CASSVVGGLHNEQFF TGTGCCAGCAGCGTAGTGGGGGGGCTCCACAATGAGCAGTTCTTC
. . TRBJ2-2 TRBV29-1 CSAGLGAGELFF TGCAGCGCTGGACTGGGCGCCGGGGAGCTGTTTTTT
. TRBD1 TRBJ2-7 TRBV13 CASSGRYRGEDEQYF TGTGCCAGCAGCGGCCGGTACAGGGGCGAGGACGAGCAGTACTTC
many . TRBJ1-2 TRBV9 CASSAFVGKGDGYTF TGTGCCAGCAGCGCTTTCGTCGGGAAGGGGGACGGCTACACCTTC
. . TRBJ2-1 TRBV18 CASSAQRRDYNEQFF TGTGCCAGCTCAGCACAGCGGAGGGACTACAATGAGCAGTTCTTC
. . TRBJ2-1 TRBV6-2/TRBV6-3 CASSYQSVYNEQFF TGTGCCAGCAGCTACCAGAGCGTTTACAATGAGCAGTTCTTC
few . TRBJ2-2 TRBV25-1 CASSPGLTNTGELFF TGTGCCAGCAGTCCGGGACTGACCAACACCGGGGAGCTGTTTTTT
many . TRBJ2-2 TRBV7-2 CASSRFVGAVNTGELFF TGTGCCAGCAGCCGTTTTGTCGGGGCGGTTAACACCGGGGAGCTGTTTTTT
. TRBD2 TRBJ2-2 TRBV9 CASSVGRLAGNTGELFF TGTGCCAGCAGCGTAGGCAGACTAGCGGGGAACACCGGGGAGCTGTTTTTT
. . TRBJ1-2 TRBV28 CASRVGGYYGYTF TGTGCCAGCAGGGTTGGGGGATACTATGGCTACACCTTC
few TRBD1 TRBJ1-5 TRBV7-9 CASSSGTGSQHF TGTGCCAGCAGCTCCGGGACAGGGTCCCAGCATTTT
few . TRBJ1-3 TRBV13 CASSFYKGGESGNTIYF TGTGCCAGCAGCTTCTATAAGGGGGGTGAATCTGGAAACACCATATATTTT
few TRBD1 TRBJ1-5 TRBV9 CASSRGTGDSNQPQHF TGTGCCAGCAGCCGCGGGACAGGCGATAGCAATCAGCCCCAGCATTTT
. TRBD2 TRBJ2-1 TRBV2 CASRKEGLAYNEQFF TGTGCCAGCAGGAAGGAGGGACTAGCGTATAATGAGCAGTTCTTC
. TRBD2 TRBJ2-3 TRBV5-1 CASSFTSGSTDTQYF TGCGCCAGCAGCTTTACTAGCGGGAGTACAGATACGCAGTATTTT
once TRBD2 TRBJ2-2 TRBV9 CASSPRGGAGELFF TGTGCCAGCAGCCCCCGGGGGGGGGCCGGGGAGCTGTTTTTT
. TRBD2 TRBJ2-3 TRBV7-2 CASRLAGDMTDTQYF TGTGCCAGTAGACTAGCGGGAGATATGACAGATACGCAGTATTTT
few . TRBJ2-1 TRBV20-1 CSARNPGYSYNEQFF TGCAGTGCTCGAAACCCGGGATACTCCTACAATGAGCAGTTCTTC